This T cell receptor beta chain stems from a study of cytomegalovirus exposure and HLA in healthy donors. Study-level information: Early released data had about 85 million unique TCRs, all coming from HLA-typed donors. Falling in the Caucasian-associated ancestry cluster were 65% to 90% of 398 genotyped donors.

In the case of this clone: Its antigen remains unknown.

Study results and limitations: The majority of CMV-associated TCR beta chains were reported as apparently HLA-restricted in a later analysis. More clonal expansion characterized HLA-associated TCR beta chains than equally common others in a later analysis.

Amplification used 60 Vbeta primers and 13 Jbeta primers. The protocol was immunoSEQ multiplex PCR, while the TCRdb copy is restricted to in-frame clones and leaves out a portion. The sample shows approximately 190,000 clones, about 90% of them seen only once. This CDR3 is 16 amino acids long. Germline values: CDR1 SGDLS, CDR2 YYNGEE. V lost 0 bases, J lost 7 bases, and 6 bases stayed unmatched. The TCR comes from a boy aged 2-9 years in good health and CMV-seronegative. Sample: PBMCs. V gene TRBV9 combines with J gene TRBJ1-4; the match to TRBD1 covers 10 bases. CDR3 DNA: TGTGCCAGCAGCGTAGGATCGGGACAGGGGAGTGAAAAACTGTTTTTT. Amino acids: CASSVGSGQGSEKLFF.